The 27 T cell receptor beta chains presented below share a single source sample, sequenced in a study of CD8 T cells in ankylosing spondylitis. A single record per CDR3 protein comes from TCRdb applying MiXCR to the 5' RACE reads. The profile shows roughly 230,000 distinct CDR3 sequences, about 20% of them singletons. Sequenced sample: blood, either unsorted or a sorted T cell fraction (not recorded which). These receptors were taken from a male donor with ankylosing spondylitis or in good health (not recorded which).

This clonotype has just a few counts. The chain has TRBV12-3 or TRBV12-4 and TRBJ2-1; D unclear. This CDR3 comprises 13 residues. V was shortened by 0 bases and J by 9 bases, with 9 bases between the two germline ends. CDR3 residues: CASSLAIWSEQFF. The CDR3 coding sequence is TGTGCCAGCAGTTTAGCGATCTGGAGTGAGCAGTTCTTC.

This clonotype appeared many times. The chain carries TRBV4-3 and TRBJ2-1; TRBD2 might be the D (6 bases). V lost 1 base to trimming and J lost 1 base, with 11 bases between them. This CDR3 is built from 16 residues. Germline CDR1 LGHNA, CDR2 YSLEER. Here the CDR3 DNA reads TGCGCCAGCAGCCAAGGGACGGGACTGTCCTACAATGAGCAGTTCTTC. Amino acids: CASSQGTGLSYNEQFF.

Only one count was recorded for this clonotype. The chain's CDR3 is CASRGGGENNEQFF. Written as DNA, the CDR3 is TGTGCCAGCAGGGGCGGAGGGGAGAACAATGAGCAGTTCTTC. The chain uses TRBV6-1 and TRBJ2-1; tentatively, D is TRBD2 (6 bases). CDR3 size: 14 residues. Trimming pared 6 bases from V and 5 bases from J, leaving 14 bases between. Germline values: CDR1 MNHNS, CDR2 SASEGT.

This chain connects TRBV7-9 to TRBJ2-7, with 7 bases identical to TRBD2. Germline-derived CDR1 and CDR2 are SEHNR and FQNEAQ (reference sequence). This CDR3 has 14 residues. Trimming took 4 bases from V and 3 from J; bases not matched to a gene: 6. In nucleotides, the CDR3 is TGTGCCAGCAGCTCCTCTAGCGGCTACTACGAGCAGTACTTC. Its translation: CASSSSSGYYEQYF. Filled out from reference TRBV7-9 and TRBJ2-7, the complete variable domain reads DTGVSQNPRHKITKRGQNVTFRCDPISEHNRLYWYRQTLGQGPEFLTYFQNEAQLEKSRLLSDRFSAERPKGSFSTLEIQRTEQGDSAMYLCASSSSSGYYEQYFGPGTRLTVT.

This clonotype was counted between two and nine times. The CDR3 here is CASSEGLAGDVYEQYF. CDR3 DNA sequence: TGTGCCAGCAGTGAAGGGCTAGCGGGGGACGTTTACGAGCAGTACTTC. The chain employs TRBV6-1 and TRBJ2-7, with TRBD2 identical over 10 bases. The germline gives CDR1 MNHNS, CDR2 SASEGT. Trimming cost V 1 base and J 4 bases; bases outside gene matches: 7. This CDR3 contains 16 residues.

This chain links TRBV5-1 with TRBJ2-2; TRBD2 aligns across 7 bases. CDR1 SGHRS and CDR2 YFSETQ come from the germline V gene. J was trimmed by 3 bases and V by 3 bases; bases with no gene match: 5. The CDR3 is 15 amino acids. Written as DNA, the CDR3 is TGCGCCAGCAGCTCCGGGACTATCCACACCGGGGAGCTGTTTTTT. Translated: CASSSGTIHTGELFF.

This rearrangement joins TRBV5-5 to TRBJ2-1; TRBD1 is a possible D gene (5 bases). Trimming shortened V by 2 bases and J by 3 bases, and 6 bases separated the two germline ends. This CDR3 is built from 13 residues. Germline CDR1 is SGHKS and CDR2 is YYEKEE (reference sequence). The DNA of the CDR3 is TGTGCCAGCAGCTTCAGGGTCTACAATGAGCAGTTCTTC. Encoded protein: CASSFRVYNEQFF.

The chain uses TRBV7-6 and TRBJ2-5; 9 bases line up with TRBD1. This CDR3 has 16 amino acids. Unmatched junction bases numbered 11, after V lost 4 bases and J lost 5 bases. Germline V CDR1 and CDR2: SGHVS, FNYEAQ. CDR3 loop: CASSSRTGANRETQYF. CDR3 bases: TGTGCCAGCAGCTCACGGACAGGGGCTAACCGGGAGACCCAGTACTTC.

This clonotype has a handful of counts. In DNA, the CDR3 is TGTGCCAGCAGCTCTGACACTAAGGGCTACGAGCAGTACTTC. Its translation is CASSSDTKGYEQYF. The V and J genes are TRBV5-6 and TRBJ2-7; no clear D gene. The CDR3 runs 14 residues. The germline V gene has CDR1 SGHDT and CDR2 YYEEEE. V shed 3 bases and J shed 3 bases, with 13 bases lying between them.

The chain uses TRBV29-1 and TRBJ2-7; TRBD2 matches at 10 bases. Germline lookup yields CDR1 SQVTM and CDR2 ANQGSEA. The CDR3 sequence is 14 residues long. V was pared by 4 bases and J by 2 bases, with 5 bases of the junction left unmatched. This chain's CDR3 is CSVGGLAATYEQYF. The CDR3 nucleotides are TGCAGCGTTGGAGGACTAGCGGCAACCTACGAGCAGTACTTC.

This clonotype was picked up a small number of times. V and J are TRBV4-3 and TRBJ2-6; TRBD1 matches 9 bases. With V trimmed by 1 base and J by 0 bases, 1 base remained unmatched. The CDR3 is made up of 17 amino acids. Germline V gene lookup returns CDR1 LGHNA and CDR2 YSLEER. The CDR3, as DNA: TGCGCCAGCAGCCAAGGGACAGGGGTCTCTGGGGCCAACGTCCTGACTTTC. Its translation: CASSQGTGVSGANVLTF.

The chain carries TRBV6-5 and TRBJ2-1, with no clear D. This CDR3 has 12 residues. Germline lookup yields CDR1 MNHEY and CDR2 SVGAGI. V shed 6 bases and J shed 8 bases, with 11 bases lying between them. CDR3 residues: CASRSTGHEQFF. The CDR3 DNA reads TGTGCCAGCAGATCCACTGGCCATGAGCAGTTCTTC.

The CDR3 sequence is CAWSATGFEQYF. In DNA form, the CDR3 reads TGTGCCTGGAGTGCTACAGGCTTCGAGCAGTACTTC. The V and J genes are TRBV30 and TRBJ2-7; tentative D call: TRBD1 (5 bases). Between the trimmed V and J ends, which lost 1 base and 6 bases, there was a span of 10 bases. The germline gives CDR1 GTSNPN, CDR2 SVGIG (reference sequence). This CDR3 is built from 12 residues.

This clonotype was observed a few times. The genes are TRBV9 and TRBJ1-1; D not resolved. V lost 0 bases and J lost 10, with 16 bases in between. The CDR3 sequence is 14 residues long. Germline loops: CDR1 SGDLS, CDR2 YYNGEE. CDR3 nucleotides: TGTGCCAGCAGCGTAGTGGCAGAAAGCGTAGGAGCTTTCTTT. Residues: CASSVVAESVGAFF.

This clonotype was observed many times. The genes are TRBV10-3 and TRBJ2-7; TRBD2 matches at 14 bases. Unmatched junction bases numbered 4, after V lost 6 bases and J lost 3 bases. The CDR3 loop spans 15 amino acids. Germline CDR1 and CDR2: ENHRY and SYGVKD. CDR3 coding DNA: TGTGCCATCAGAGGGGGACTAGCGGGAGTCTACGAGCAGTACTTC. Amino acids: CAIRGGLAGVYEQYF.

The genes are TRBV29-1 and TRBJ2-7; D unresolved. The CDR3 is 10 amino acids. Per germline, CDR1 SQVTM and CDR2 ANQGSEA. Trimming pared 6 bases from V and 7 bases from J, leaving 10 bases between. The CDR3 here is CSVGGEEQYF. The DNA for the CDR3 is TGCAGCGTCGGTGGTGAAGAGCAGTACTTC.

The genes are TRBV7-3 and TRBJ2-1; weak D call: TRBD2 (5 bases). With 2 bases removed from V and 5 bases from J, the gap between germline ends came to 10 bases. The V gene's germline CDR1 is SGHTA and CDR2 FQGTGA. There are 14 residues in the CDR3. The CDR3 DNA reads TGTGCCAGCAGCTTAGCCGGGAACAACAATGAGCAGTTCTTC. Translating it yields CASSLAGNNNEQFF.

As for this clonotype: Possible read error: a much larger clone is one base away. The genes are TRBV5-6 and TRBJ2-1; 8 nucleotides line up with TRBD1. The CDR3 loop spans 16 amino acids. CDR1 and CDR2 from the germline V gene are SGHDT and YYEEEE. The CDR3 DNA follows: TGTACCAGCAGTCTAACGCAGGGGGCTGCGGGCAATGAGCAGTTCTTC. Translated: CTSSLTQGAAGNEQFF.

The chain joins TRBV29-1 to TRBJ2-7; D perhaps matches TRBD1 (6 bases). This CDR3 has 11 amino acids. The V end was cut by 4 bases, the J end by 6 bases, with 10 bases between. CDR1 and CDR2 (germline): SQVTM, ANQGSEA. The CDR3 DNA sequence: TGCAGCGTTGGGGGGCTCGGCGAGCAGTACTTC. Its protein product is CSVGGLGEQYF.

The V gene is TRBV4-1, the J gene TRBJ2-1; D remains ambiguous. Germline V gene sequence: CDR1 MGHRA, CDR2 YSYEKL. The CDR3 loop spans 14 amino acids. The V and J ends lost 0 bases and 11 bases respectively, with 14 bases between them. In DNA, the CDR3 is TGCGCCAGCAGCCAAGAGGTTCGTGTCGATAAGCAGTTCTTC. Encoded protein: CASSQEVRVDKQFF.

The chain combines TRBV27 with TRBJ2-1; D is possibly TRBD2 (5 bases). This CDR3 is built from 13 residues. V gave up 2 bases and J gave up 4 bases, with 6 bases separating them. Germline V lookup: CDR1 MNHEY, CDR2 SMNVEV (reference sequence). In nucleotides, the CDR3 is TGTGCCAGCAGTTTAATAGCGTACAATGAGCAGTTCTTC. Translated, it gives CASSLIAYNEQFF.

This clonotype was recorded a few times. The genes are TRBV6-4 and TRBJ2-2; D possibly corresponds to TRBD1 (6 bases). Trimming removed 3 bases from V and 3 bases from J, with 8 bases in between. There are 14 residues in the CDR3. CDR1 and CDR2 from the germline V gene are MRHNA and SNTAGT. CDR3: CASSEGADTGELFF. DNA of the CDR3: TGTGCCAGCAGTGAGGGGGCCGACACCGGGGAGCTGTTTTTT.

The gene calls are TRBV5-1 and TRBJ1-1; 8 bases align to TRBD1. Germline CDR1 reads SGHRS; CDR2 reads YFSETQ. The CDR3 spans 17 residues. Trimming at V came to 1 base and at J to 0 bases, leaving 8 bases not matched to a gene. CDR3 loop: CASSLIGQGYLNTEAFF. CDR3 DNA sequence: TGCGCCAGCAGCTTGATCGGACAGGGATATTTGAACACTGAAGCTTTCTTT.

V usage is TRBV27 and J usage is TRBJ2-7; 12 bases map to TRBD1. Germline V gene sequence: CDR1 MNHEY, CDR2 SMNVEV (reference sequence). The CDR3 contains 15 residues. With 5 bases clipped from V and 4 bases from J, the junction kept 6 bases outside the gene matches. The CDR3 is CASSTGTGGAYEQYF. The CDR3 DNA follows: TGTGCCAGCAGTACCGGGACAGGGGGCGCGTACGAGCAGTACTTC.

This chain uses TRBV7-9 with TRBJ2-7; the D gene is possibly TRBD2 (6 bases). CDR3 length equals 16 residues. Germline CDR1 and CDR2: SEHNR and FQNEAQ (reference sequence). V lost 5 bases to trimming and J lost 0 bases, with 17 bases between them. CDR3 protein: CASSDRGSTSSYEQYF. CDR3 sequence (DNA): TGTGCCAGCAGCGACCGGGGGTCAACCAGCTCCTACGAGCAGTACTTC.

The J gene is TRBJ2-3, the V gene TRBV12-3 or TRBV12-4; unclear D gene. CDR3 length: 12 amino acids. Trimming left V 7 bases short and J 0 bases short, with 5 bases between. The CDR3 region has the DNA TGTGCCAGCACCGCTAGCACAGATACGCAGTATTTT. Amino acids: CASTASTDTQYF.

In its sample, this clonotype was seen a few times. The chain recombines TRBV20-1 with TRBJ1-1; weak D call: TRBD1 (5 bases). The CDR3 consists of 16 residues. Germline V gives CDR1 DFQATT, CDR2 SNEGSKA (reference sequence). V was cut by 5 bases and J by 4 bases, with 23 bases left in between. CDR3: CSADPIGAGIFTEAFF. As DNA, the CDR3 is TGCAGTGCTGATCCCATCGGGGCAGGAATCTTCACTGAAGCTTTCTTT.